This T cell receptor beta chain appears in the sequencing data of a study of blood T cell repertoires in COVID-19 (TCRdb year 2020). Some background on the complete study: Collaborator samples came from the United States, Italy and Spain and covered acute and convalescent phases of COVID-19. Sample metadata almost always included a de-identified subject ID, COVID-19 status, age in years and sex. The samples were drawn from the first 160 participants of the ongoing ImmuneRACE study and from 950 to 1,500 subjects provided by 6 global collaborators. The repertoires were released in a freely available public database intended as a resource for research on the immune response to SARS-CoV-2. Where available, HLA class I and class II types were taken from metadata supplied by the sample provider and were not determined by assay-based typing. The prospective study material was composed of cDNA or gDNA derived from T cells, B-cell-depleted T cells, or PBMCs. The dataset comprised deeply sampled blood TCRbeta repertoires from subjects exposed to, actively infected with, or recovered from COVID-19. Study-wide conclusions, independent of this receptor: The amount of clinical and demographic metadata varied by source and participant and was provided uncurated.

The CDR3 runs 15 amino acids, cysteine and phenylalanine included. The sequence is cut down to CDR3 DNA, 45 bases in frame from base 1. Taken from the germline V gene (reference sequence), the CDR1 and CDR2 loops are LNHDA and SQIVND. After removal of 9 bases from V and 1 base from J, the junction retains 9 bases not matched to a gene. TCRbeta CDR3 regions were amplified from genomic DNA by means of the immunoSEQ Assay, a bias-controlled multiplex PCR. As for how the authors treated the data: The number of nucleated cells in each sample was estimated by amplification of reference gene primers within the assay. To quantify the absolute abundance of each unique TCRbeta CDR3 rearrangement, sequence reads were collapsed and filtered. Productive Simpson clonality was computed per sample as the square root of Simpson's diversity index over productive rearrangements. Here the immuneACCESS table is served through TCRdb, limited to in-frame sequences with V and J called. Missing clones are a known gap in these copies; in checked studies unresolved V genes cover under half, and the rest lacks a known reason. The DNA was the basis for D and trimming; V, J and clone size are from that table. This sample is represented by about 370,000 clones; around 87% of them were singletons. The ten largest account for less than 11% of the sample.

In Seattle, one collaborating source enrolled patients while the infection was active and tracked those patients longitudinally over the course of disease. Collaborating institutions collected whole blood in K2EDTA tubes following their own protocols. For TCRbeta analysis, collaborators shipped samples in one of three forms: frozen whole blood, isolated PBMCs, or DNA extracted from either of those sample types. This clone was detected a few times. The antigen this receptor binds is unknown. Per-base quality was not reported, and no clone a single base away is much larger than it. The sample was peripheral blood. Recombination connected TRBV19 to TRBJ1-1, with 9 bases matching TRBD1. This receptor was taken from a woman between 25 and 40 years old with COVID-19, enrolled during active disease. CDR3 sequence: CASATGGDGNTEAFF. Read as DNA, the sequence is TGTGCCAGCGCAACAGGGGGCGACGGGAACACTGAAGCTTTCTTT.